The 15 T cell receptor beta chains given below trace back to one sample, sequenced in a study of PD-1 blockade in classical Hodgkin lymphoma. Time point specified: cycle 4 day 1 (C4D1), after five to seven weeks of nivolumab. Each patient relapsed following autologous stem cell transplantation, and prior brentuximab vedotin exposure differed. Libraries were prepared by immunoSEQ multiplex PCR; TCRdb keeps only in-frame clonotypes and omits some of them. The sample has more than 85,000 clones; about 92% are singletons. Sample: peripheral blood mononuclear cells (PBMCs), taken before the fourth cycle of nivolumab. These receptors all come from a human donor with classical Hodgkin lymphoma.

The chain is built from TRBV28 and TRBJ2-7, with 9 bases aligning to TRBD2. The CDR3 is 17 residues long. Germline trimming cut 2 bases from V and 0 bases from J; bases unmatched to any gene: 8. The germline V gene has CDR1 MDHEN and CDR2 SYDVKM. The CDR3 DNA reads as TGTGCCAGCAGTTTAGATTGGAGCGGGGGGAGCTCCTACGAGCAGTACTTC. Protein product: CASSLDWSGGSSYEQYF.

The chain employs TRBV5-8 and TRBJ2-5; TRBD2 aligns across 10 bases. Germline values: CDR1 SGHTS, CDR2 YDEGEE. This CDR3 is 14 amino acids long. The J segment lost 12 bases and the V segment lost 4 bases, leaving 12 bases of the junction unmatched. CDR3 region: CASSRLSGGTVEYF. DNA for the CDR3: TGTGCCAGCAGCCGTCTTAGCGGGGGGACCGTCGAGTACTTC.

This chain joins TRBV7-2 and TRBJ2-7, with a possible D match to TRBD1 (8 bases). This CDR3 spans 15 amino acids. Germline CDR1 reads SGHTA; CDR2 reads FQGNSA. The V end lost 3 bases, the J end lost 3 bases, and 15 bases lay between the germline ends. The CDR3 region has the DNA TGTGCCAGCAGCTTCCGCACAGGGGGGGACTACGAGCAGTACTTC. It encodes CASSFRTGGDYEQYF.

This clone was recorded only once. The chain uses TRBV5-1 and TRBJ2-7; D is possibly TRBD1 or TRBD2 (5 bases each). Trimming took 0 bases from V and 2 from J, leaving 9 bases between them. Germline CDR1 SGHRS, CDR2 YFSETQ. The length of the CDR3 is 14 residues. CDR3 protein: CASSLVQGAYEQYF. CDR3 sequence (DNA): TGCGCCAGCAGCTTGGTTCAGGGAGCCTACGAGCAGTACTTC.

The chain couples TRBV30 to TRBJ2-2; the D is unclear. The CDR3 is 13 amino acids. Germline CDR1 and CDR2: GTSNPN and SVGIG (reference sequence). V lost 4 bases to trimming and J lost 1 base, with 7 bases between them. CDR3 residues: CAWIWVNTGELFF. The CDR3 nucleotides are TGTGCCTGGATATGGGTGAACACCGGGGAGCTGTTTTTT.

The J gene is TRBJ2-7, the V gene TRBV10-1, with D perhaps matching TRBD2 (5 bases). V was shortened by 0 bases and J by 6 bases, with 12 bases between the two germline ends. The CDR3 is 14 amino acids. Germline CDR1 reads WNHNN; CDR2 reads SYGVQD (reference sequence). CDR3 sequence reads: CASSESGWTAEQYF. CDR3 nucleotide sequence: TGCGCCAGCAGTGAGTCGGGGTGGACTGCCGAGCAGTACTTC.

The CDR3 here is CASSESTPPVDTQYF. The CDR3 DNA reads TGTGCCAGCAGTGAATCGACGCCACCAGTTGATACGCAGTATTTT. V is TRBV2 and J is TRBJ2-3; D ambiguous. Germline V CDR1 and CDR2: SNHLY, FYNNEI. Deletions cut 2 bases from V and 6 bases from J, with 15 bases between. The CDR3 extends over 15 amino acids.

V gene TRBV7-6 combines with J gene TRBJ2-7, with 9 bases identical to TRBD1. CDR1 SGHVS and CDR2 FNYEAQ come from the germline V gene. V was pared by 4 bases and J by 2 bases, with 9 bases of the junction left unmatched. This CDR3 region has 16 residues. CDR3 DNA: TGTGCCAGCAGCTCGAGGGGGACAGGGAACCCCTACGAGCAGTACTTC. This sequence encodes CASSSRGTGNPYEQYF.

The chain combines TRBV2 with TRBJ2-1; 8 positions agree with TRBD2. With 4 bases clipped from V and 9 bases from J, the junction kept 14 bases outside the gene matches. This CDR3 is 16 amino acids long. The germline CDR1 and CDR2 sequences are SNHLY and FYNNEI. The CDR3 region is CASSAAEAGDDGEQFF. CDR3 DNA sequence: TGTGCCAGCAGTGCCGCAGAAGCGGGAGATGACGGTGAGCAGTTCTTC.

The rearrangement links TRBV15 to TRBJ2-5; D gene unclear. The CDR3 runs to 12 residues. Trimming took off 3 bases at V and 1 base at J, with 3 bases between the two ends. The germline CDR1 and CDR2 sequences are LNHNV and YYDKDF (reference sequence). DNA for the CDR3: TGTGCCACCAGCAGGAGCCAAGAGACCCAGTACTTC. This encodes CATSRSQETQYF.

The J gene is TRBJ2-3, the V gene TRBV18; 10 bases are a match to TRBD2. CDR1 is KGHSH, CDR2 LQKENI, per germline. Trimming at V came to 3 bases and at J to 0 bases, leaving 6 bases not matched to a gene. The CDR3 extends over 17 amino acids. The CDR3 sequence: CASSPRTSGASTDTQYF. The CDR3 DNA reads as TGTGCCAGCTCACCGCGGACTAGCGGAGCTAGCACAGATACGCAGTATTTT.

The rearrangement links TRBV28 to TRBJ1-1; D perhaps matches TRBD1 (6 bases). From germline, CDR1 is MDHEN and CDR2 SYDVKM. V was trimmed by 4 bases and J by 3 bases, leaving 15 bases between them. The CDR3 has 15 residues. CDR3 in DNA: TGTGCCAGCAGTTCCCCCGTAGGGGGGGACACTGAAGCTTTCTTT. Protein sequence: CASSSPVGGDTEAFF.

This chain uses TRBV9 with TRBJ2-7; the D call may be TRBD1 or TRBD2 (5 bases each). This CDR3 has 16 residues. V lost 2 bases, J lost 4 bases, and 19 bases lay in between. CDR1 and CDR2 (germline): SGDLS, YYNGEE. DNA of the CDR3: TGTGCCAGCAGCGTTGAGGAAGGGGCGGGTTGGTACGAGCAGTACTTC. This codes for CASSVEEGAGWYEQYF.

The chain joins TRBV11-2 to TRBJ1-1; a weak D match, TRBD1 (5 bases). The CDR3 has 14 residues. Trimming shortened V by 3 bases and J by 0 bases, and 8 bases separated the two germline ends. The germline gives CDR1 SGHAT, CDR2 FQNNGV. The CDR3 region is CASSFDSLNTEAFF. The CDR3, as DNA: TGTGCCAGCAGCTTTGACAGCTTGAACACTGAAGCTTTCTTT. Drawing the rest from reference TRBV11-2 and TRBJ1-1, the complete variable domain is EAGVAQSPRYKIIEKRQSVAFWCNPISGHATLYWYQQILGQGPKLLIQFQNNGVVDDSQLPKDRFSAERLKGVDSTLKIQPAKLEDSAVYLCASSFDSLNTEAFFGQGTRLTVV.

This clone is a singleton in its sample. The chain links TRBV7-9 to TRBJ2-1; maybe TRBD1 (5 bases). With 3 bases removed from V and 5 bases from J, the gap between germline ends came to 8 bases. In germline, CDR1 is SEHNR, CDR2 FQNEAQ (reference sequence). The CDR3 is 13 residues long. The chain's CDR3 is CASSFTQDNEQFF. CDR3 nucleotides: TGTGCCAGCAGCTTTACACAGGACAATGAGCAGTTCTTC.